This T cell receptor beta chain was found in a study of blood T cell repertoires in COVID-19. About the research overall: The samples span acute and convalescent COVID-19 from the United States, Italy and Spain.

Germline assignment: CDR1 SGHRS and CDR2 YFSETQ. V gave up 0 bases and J gave up 5 bases, with 12 bases separating them. CDR3 length equals 15 residues. Here immunoSEQ multiplex PCR was the method, and the copy in TCRdb shows in-frame clones only, minus some. The data hold around 64,000 clones, with approximately 84% observed a single time. The specimen sequenced was peripheral blood. This chain joins TRBV5-1 and TRBJ1-5; D possibly corresponds to TRBD1 (6 bases). The source of this sequence is an elderly man in a cohort sampled during active COVID-19. The CDR3 DNA reads as TGCGCCAGCAGCTTGGGGGGGGGCTTGGATCAGCCCCAGCATTTT. Translating it yields CASSLGGGLDQPQHF.